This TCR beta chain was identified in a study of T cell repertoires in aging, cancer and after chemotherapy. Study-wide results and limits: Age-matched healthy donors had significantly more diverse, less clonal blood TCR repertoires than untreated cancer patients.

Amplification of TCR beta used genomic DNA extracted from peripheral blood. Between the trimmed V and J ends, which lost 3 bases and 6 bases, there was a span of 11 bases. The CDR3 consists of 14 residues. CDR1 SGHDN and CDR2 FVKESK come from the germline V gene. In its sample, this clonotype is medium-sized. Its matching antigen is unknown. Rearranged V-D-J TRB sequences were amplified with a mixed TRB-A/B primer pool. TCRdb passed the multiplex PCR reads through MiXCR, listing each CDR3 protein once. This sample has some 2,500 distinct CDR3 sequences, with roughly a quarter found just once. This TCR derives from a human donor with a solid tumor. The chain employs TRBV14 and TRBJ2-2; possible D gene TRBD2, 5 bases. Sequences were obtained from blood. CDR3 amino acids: CASSHRGRPGELFF. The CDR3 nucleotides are TGTGCCAGCAGCCACAGAGGGCGACCCGGGGAGCTGTTTTTT.